The 22 T cell receptor beta chains below come from one sample, sequenced in a study of T-cell memory formation after mild COVID-19 (dated by TCRdb to about 2021). Library preparation used 5' RACE. The reads were generated on an Illumina NovaSeq 6000. The public reads were run again by TCRdb, first through fastp at Q25 and then through MiXCR, and only productive beta chains were kept. Rows are combined by CDR3 protein, so each entry shows the most common genes and DNA. The sample records 380,000 or so distinct CDR3 sequences, about 13% of which are singletons. About a fifth of the sample is taken by the ten largest. The source material was PBMCs or a T cell subset sorted from them (not recorded which). These receptors originate from a man aged 18 to 30 who had mild COVID-19 (a few samples of this study predate the infection). The sample titles of this study are shuffled in the database, so cell type and time point are left out; the donor was told from shared clones.

The rearrangement links TRBV3-1 to TRBJ2-1; 9 bases align to TRBD1. The CDR3 contains 17 residues. In germline, CDR1 is LGHDT, CDR2 YNNKEL (reference sequence). V was pared by 5 bases and J by 8 bases, with 16 bases of the junction left unmatched. CDR3 residues: CASSSGWVGQGIDEQFF. For the CDR3, the DNA is TGTGCCAGCAGCTCGGGTTGGGTGGGACAGGGTATCGATGAGCAGTTCTTC.

This clonotype was seen a few times. V gene TRBV6-2 or TRBV6-3 combines with J gene TRBJ2-7, with 7 bases identical to TRBD1. Germline V gene data show CDR1 as MNHEY and CDR2 as SVGEGT. J was trimmed by 0 bases and V by 4 bases; bases with no gene match: 9. The CDR3 loop spans 16 amino acids. CDR3 coding DNA: TGTGCCAGCAGTTTTCCTCTGGGGGACAGCTCCTACGAGCAGTACTTC. Amino acid sequence: CASSFPLGDSSYEQYF.

This clonotype was seen repeatedly, ten times or more. The chain has TRBV6-5 and TRBJ2-7, with TRBD2 as a possible D gene (6 bases). The V gene's germline CDR1 is MNHEY and CDR2 SVGAGI. V dropped 8 bases and J dropped 4 bases, with 9 bases sitting between them. The CDR3 sequence is 11 residues long. Written as DNA, the CDR3 is TGTGCCAGCGGGGGGACTTACGAGCAGTACGTC. This encodes CASGGTYEQYV.

This clonotype came up a few times. The chain is built from TRBV6-2 or TRBV6-3 and TRBJ2-3; D is uncertain. Germline V CDR1 and CDR2: MNHEY, SVGEGT. The V end lost 0 bases, the J end lost 2 bases, and 9 bases lay between the germline ends. This CDR3 has 15 residues. The CDR3: CASSYSLVVTDTQYF. The CDR3, as DNA: TGTGCCAGCAGTTACTCGTTGGTAGTCACAGATACGCAGTATTTT.

This clonotype was seen ten or more times. The J gene is TRBJ1-1, the V gene TRBV5-1; D ambiguous. Germline CDR1 reads SGHRS; CDR2 reads YFSETQ. V lost 0 bases and J 7 bases, leaving 13 bases between the germline ends. The CDR3 consists of 14 residues. The CDR3 sequence: CASSLEVIGNEAFF. DNA of the CDR3: TGCGCCAGCAGCTTGGAGGTGATAGGGAATGAAGCTTTCTTT.

This clonotype has more than one count but fewer than ten. The chain couples TRBV27 to TRBJ1-6; no clear D gene. Trimming pared 8 bases from V and 7 bases from J, leaving 21 bases between. The germline V gene encodes CDR1 MNHEY and CDR2 SMNVEV (reference sequence). The CDR3 is 16 residues long. The CDR3 DNA sequence: TGTGCCAGCCGTAAACCCTCGGGAATAACCAATTCACCCCTCCACTTT. Protein: CASRKPSGITNSPLHF.

This clonotype was detected a few times. This chain connects TRBV4-1 to TRBJ2-5; 11 positions match TRBD2. Germline loops: CDR1 MGHRA, CDR2 YSYEKL. V shed 0 bases and J 1 base; nucleotides not matched to a gene: 4. CDR3 length equals 17 residues. CDR3 loop: CASSQESSGGVQETQYF. The CDR3 DNA is TGCGCCAGCAGCCAAGAGAGTAGCGGGGGGGTCCAAGAGACCCAGTACTTC.

The chain employs TRBV4-2 and TRBJ1-1; 7 bases agree with TRBD1. The length of the CDR3 is 14 residues. V lost 1 base and J lost 10; bases outside the gene matches: 9. CDR1 is LGHNA and CDR2 is YNFKEQ in the germline V gene. The CDR3, as DNA: TGTGCCAGCAGCCAAGGGGGTCAGGGGGGTGCAGCTTTCTTT. As protein: CASSQGGQGGAAFF.

J is TRBJ2-5 and V is TRBV28, with TRBD2 identical over 8 bases. Unmatched junction bases numbered 3, after V lost 3 bases and J lost 0 bases. The CDR3 has 15 amino acids. Germline V gene data show CDR1 as MDHEN and CDR2 as SYDVKM. The CDR3 region has the DNA TGTGCCAGCAGTTTTAGCGGGGCGTACCAAGAGACCCAGTACTTC. It encodes CASSFSGAYQETQYF.

In this sample, this clonotype turned up a few times. The V and J genes are TRBV12-3 or TRBV12-4 and TRBJ1-1; no clear D. Deletions cut 4 bases from V and 3 bases from J, with 6 bases between. CDR3 length: 12 amino acids. The CDR3 is CASSYPDTEAFF. CDR3 bases: TGTGCCAGCAGTTATCCAGACACTGAAGCTTTCTTT.

The chain combines TRBV5-5 with TRBJ2-3; tentatively, D is TRBD1 (6 bases). V dropped 3 bases and J dropped 3 bases, with 17 bases sitting between them. CDR1 and CDR2 from the germline V gene are SGHKS and YYEKEE (reference sequence). This CDR3 contains 16 residues. The CDR3 sequence: CASSSTGTQWTDTQYF. The CDR3 DNA reads TGTGCCAGCAGCTCTACAGGGACCCAATGGACAGATACGCAGTATTTT.

This clonotype was observed many times. The chain is built from TRBV4-3 and TRBJ2-1, with unresolved D. Between the trimmed V and J ends, which lost 0 bases and 0 bases, there was a span of 15 bases. CDR3 size: 18 residues. CDR1 is LGHNA and CDR2 is YSLEER in the germline V gene. CDR3: CASSQDLTAPSSYNEQFF. The CDR3 DNA follows: TGCGCCAGCAGCCAAGACCTGACGGCTCCAAGCTCCTACAATGAGCAGTTCTTC.

This clonotype was found many times. This chain connects TRBV15 to TRBJ2-1; D not certain. This CDR3 has 14 amino acids. The V gene lost 5 bases and the J gene lost 9 bases, with 17 bases spanning the gap. Germline V gene data show CDR1 as LNHNV and CDR2 as YYDKDF (reference sequence). The CDR3 protein is CATSVPGGWSEQFF. For the CDR3, the DNA is TGTGCCACCAGCGTACCAGGTGGTTGGAGTGAGCAGTTCTTC.

This chain links TRBV10-3 with TRBJ2-3, with TRBD2 matching 12 bases. CDR1 is ENHRY, CDR2 SYGVKD, per germline. V trimming: 5 bases; J trimming: 2 bases; junction bases outside the gene matches: 2. This CDR3 spans 15 amino acids. In DNA form, the CDR3 reads TGTGCCATCAGTACTAGCGGGGGGAACACAGATACGCAGTATTTT. It translates to CAISTSGGNTDTQYF.

The chain employs TRBV29-1 and TRBJ2-1, with 15 bases fitting TRBD2. J gave up 0 bases and V 6 bases, and 6 bases lay outside the gene matches. The germline gives CDR1 SQVTM, CDR2 ANQGSEA. The CDR3 consists of 17 residues. Here the CDR3 DNA reads TGCAGCGTCCGGGGACTAGCGGGGGGAAGCTCCTACAATGAGCAGTTCTTC. This sequence encodes CSVRGLAGGSSYNEQFF.

This clonotype was counted only a few times. The rearrangement joins TRBV5-4 to TRBJ2-1; TRBD2 matches 13 bases. Germline CDR1 reads SGHNT; CDR2 reads YYREEE (reference sequence). The CDR3 sequence is 17 residues long. V dropped 3 bases and J dropped 4; count of bases not matched to a gene: 7. This CDR3 is CASSSRTSGGLYNEQFF. The DNA for the CDR3 is TGTGCCAGCAGCTCAAGGACTAGCGGGGGCCTATACAATGAGCAGTTCTTC.

This chain connects TRBV7-9 to TRBJ2-3; 9 bases map to TRBD2. The CDR3 sequence is 16 residues long. In germline, CDR1 is SEHNR, CDR2 FQNEAQ (reference sequence). After removal of 5 bases from V and 1 base from J, the junction contained 7 bases not matched to a gene. The DNA for the CDR3 is TGTGCCAGCAGCCCTCGACGGACTAGCGGCACAGATACGCAGTATTTT. Amino acid sequence: CASSPRRTSGTDTQYF.

The genes are TRBV6-2 or TRBV6-3 and TRBJ1-1; no firm D call. This CDR3 comprises 13 residues. V was clipped by 6 bases and J by 1 base, with 9 bases between them. Germline loops: CDR1 MNHEY, CDR2 SVGEGT. Here the CDR3 DNA reads TGTGCCAGCAGAGTCCAGAGGAACACTGAAGCTTTCTTT. This gives the protein CASRVQRNTEAFF.

The V gene is TRBV7-2, the J gene TRBJ2-5, with 9 bases that match TRBD2. Trimming cost V 5 bases and J 2 bases; bases outside gene matches: 3. The germline CDR1 and CDR2 sequences are SGHTA and FQGNSA. The CDR3 extends over 14 amino acids. CDR3 residues: CASSISGGQETQYF. For the CDR3, the DNA is TGTGCCAGCAGCATTAGCGGGGGTCAAGAGACCCAGTACTTC.

This clonotype occurred a few times. The chain joins TRBV12-3 or TRBV12-4 to TRBJ2-1; 8 nucleotides match TRBD2. With V trimmed by 6 bases and J by 7 bases, 8 bases remained unmatched. This CDR3 comprises 14 residues. This CDR3 reads CASSRGGLVNEQFF. CDR3 DNA sequence: TGTGCCAGCAGCCGGGGGGGGTTAGTTAATGAGCAGTTCTTC.

The rearrangement joins TRBV6-2 or TRBV6-3 to TRBJ1-1, with no clear D. CDR3 size: 14 residues. The V gene's germline CDR1 is MNHEY and CDR2 SVGEGT. Trimming pared 6 bases from V and 0 bases from J, leaving 11 bases between. CDR3 in amino acids: CASSDPGLNTEAFF. The CDR3 region has the DNA TGTGCCAGCAGCGACCCGGGCCTGAACACTGAAGCTTTCTTT.

V gene TRBV7-2 combines with J gene TRBJ2-7; D unclear. Trimming stripped 2 bases from V and 2 bases from J, with 19 bases between. This CDR3 is 17 amino acids long. Looked up from germline, CDR1 is SGHTA and CDR2 is FQGNSA. CDR3 sequence: CASSLSSPSDGAYEQYF. In DNA, the CDR3 is TGTGCCAGCAGCTTAAGTAGCCCATCGGACGGAGCCTACGAGCAGTACTTC.